The 27 T cell receptor beta chains in this list originate from one sample, sequenced in a study of beta chain features in type 1 diabetes. Expressed TCRB transcripts got sequenced, as all isolated RNA was reverse transcribed. Here immunoSEQ multiplex PCR was the method, and the copy in TCRdb shows in-frame clones only, minus some. This table holds 250,000 to 350,000 clones, 11% found once. What was sequenced was naive CD4+ T cells from blood. The receptors come from a woman between 25 and 40 years old in good health.

The chain combines TRBV5-6 with TRBJ1-5, with a weak D call TRBD1 (5 bases). The CDR3 spans 14 residues. Trimming stripped 0 bases from V and 3 bases from J, with 7 bases between. In germline, CDR1 is SGHDT, CDR2 YYEEEE. CDR3 residues: CASSLGQHNQPQHF. The CDR3 region has the DNA TGTGCCAGCAGCTTGGGACAGCACAATCAGCCCCAGCATTTT.

This clone has only a few counts. The J gene is TRBJ2-4, the V gene TRBV6-5; TRBD1 is a possible D gene (6 bases). V lost 8 bases and J 8 bases, leaving 10 bases between the germline ends. This CDR3 has 11 amino acids. Germline lookup yields CDR1 MNHEY and CDR2 SVGAGI. CDR3 bases: TGTGCCAGCGCACAGGGAGACATTCAGTACTTC. Translated, it gives CASAQGDIQYF.

The chain links TRBV18 to TRBJ2-7, with 7 bases that match TRBD2. CDR1 KGHSH and CDR2 LQKENI come from the germline V gene. V shed 1 base, J shed 4 bases, and the junction held 4 bases outside the gene matches. The CDR3 has 14 amino acids. CDR3 coding DNA: TGTGCCAGCTCACCACGGGAGGGAAATTACGAGCAGTACTTC. Residues: CASSPREGNYEQYF.

The rearrangement uses TRBV28 and TRBJ1-2, with D maybe TRBD1 (6 bases). The length of the CDR3 is 14 residues. The germline V and J ends were trimmed by 5 bases and 6 bases, with 16 bases remaining between them. The V gene's germline CDR1 is MDHEN and CDR2 SYDVKM. CDR3 amino acids: CASSPGPGDHGYTF. In DNA form, the CDR3 reads TGTGCCAGCAGTCCCGGCCCAGGGGATCATGGCTACACCTTC.

The gene calls are TRBV28 and TRBJ2-5, with a possible D match to TRBD2 (5 bases). There are 13 residues in the CDR3. The V gene's germline CDR1 is MDHEN and CDR2 SYDVKM. V lost 7 bases and J lost 6, with 15 bases in between. CDR3 region: CASTDAGMKTQYF. CDR3 nucleotide sequence: TGTGCCAGCACCGATGCGGGTATGAAGACCCAGTACTTC.

The CDR3 region is CASSLPAGEQFF. For the CDR3, the DNA is TGTGCCAGCAGCTTACCAGCAGGTGAGCAGTTCTTC. The rearrangement joins TRBV7-3 to TRBJ2-1; the D is unclear. The germline V and J ends were trimmed by 2 bases and 9 bases, with 8 bases remaining between them. The CDR3 totals 12 residues. Germline V gene lookup returns CDR1 SGHTA and CDR2 FQGTGA.

V usage is TRBV7-9 and J usage is TRBJ1-1; the D gene is possibly TRBD1 (6 bases). Germline CDR1 and CDR2: SEHNR and FQNEAQ (reference sequence). This CDR3 is built from 14 residues. V dropped 5 bases and J dropped 1 base, with 11 bases sitting between them. The CDR3 DNA sequence: TGTGCCAGCAGCCCCGTGACAGGGAACACTGAAGCTTTCTTT. It codes for CASSPVTGNTEAFF.

The chain employs TRBV14 and TRBJ2-1; TRBD2 is a possible D gene (6 bases). CDR3 length: 14 residues. Germline CDR1 is SGHDN and CDR2 is FVKESK. V lost 3 bases to trimming and J lost 2 bases, with 8 bases between them. Here the CDR3 DNA reads TGTGCCAGCAGCCACTTAGCGGCCTACAATGAGCAGTTCTTC. Its translation: CASSHLAAYNEQFF.

The rearrangement joins TRBV28 to TRBJ1-4, with a possible D match to TRBD1 (5 bases). The V gene's germline CDR1 is MDHEN and CDR2 SYDVKM. The CDR3 has 15 amino acids. Trimming shortened V by 7 bases and J by 8 bases, and 20 bases separated the two germline ends. In DNA, the CDR3 is TGTGCCAGCACCTCGTTCGTGGGAGGGGAAGAAAAACTGTTTTTT. Residues: CASTSFVGGEEKLFF. The full variable domain, with the rest looked up from reference TRBV28 and TRBJ1-4, is DVKVTQSSRYLVKRTGEKVFLECVQDMDHENMFWYRQDPGLGLRLIYFSYDVKMKEKGDIPEGYSVSREKKERFSLILESASTNQTSMYLCASTSFVGGEEKLFFGSGTQLSVL.

This chain connects TRBV4-1 to TRBJ2-1; TRBD2 matches 11 bases. With 0 bases clipped from V and 15 bases from J, the junction kept 10 bases outside the gene matches. This CDR3 comprises 15 residues. CDR1 is MGHRA and CDR2 is YSYEKL in the germline V gene. The CDR3 here is CASSQEGYLAGGRFF. As DNA, the CDR3 is TGCGCCAGCAGCCAAGAAGGCTACCTAGCGGGAGGTCGGTTCTTC.

The V call is TRBV7-9, the J call TRBJ2-3; a possible D gene is TRBD1 (5 bases). The V gene lost 5 bases and the J gene lost 4 bases, with 13 bases spanning the gap. CDR1 SEHNR and CDR2 FQNEAQ come from the germline V gene (reference sequence). The CDR3 loop spans 14 amino acids. CDR3 sequence reads: CASSQNRNPDTQYF. CDR3 in DNA: TGTGCCAGCAGCCAAAACAGGAACCCAGATACGCAGTATTTT.

Only a few counts were recorded for this clone. The V call is TRBV11-3, the J call TRBJ2-1, with TRBD2 matching over 7 bases. CDR3 length: 15 amino acids. CDR1 and CDR2 (germline): SGHNT, YENEEA. Losses at the gene ends were 5 bases for V and 2 bases for J; bases not matched to a gene: 6. CDR3 nucleotides: TGTGCCAGCAGCGGTGGGAGGGCTACCTACAATGAGCAGTTCTTC. Encoded protein: CASSGGRATYNEQFF.

This clone was observed a handful of times. J is TRBJ2-3 and V is TRBV5-4; D might be TRBD2 (6 bases). The V end was cut by 1 base, the J end by 0 bases, with 12 bases between. The CDR3 consists of 16 residues. CDR1 is SGHNT and CDR2 is YYREEE in the germline V gene (reference sequence). The CDR3 is CASSLIWAGSTDTQYF. As DNA, the CDR3 is TGTGCCAGCAGCTTGATCTGGGCGGGAAGCACAGATACGCAGTATTTT.

This clone was observed a handful of times. The rearrangement joins TRBV9 to TRBJ2-1; 12 nucleotides agree with TRBD2. Trimming cost V 3 bases and J 9 bases; bases outside gene matches: 7. CDR1 is SGDLS and CDR2 is YYNGEE in the germline V gene. This CDR3 is 15 amino acids long. CDR3 nucleotide sequence: TGTGCCAGCAGCGGTTCTAGCGGGAGGGCCTTTGAGCAGTTCTTC. Protein: CASSGSSGRAFEQFF.

J is TRBJ2-7 and V is TRBV5-1; weak D call: TRBD2 (6 bases). Germline CDR1 SGHRS, CDR2 YFSETQ. There are 16 residues in the CDR3. Deletions cut 4 bases from V and 3 bases from J, with 20 bases between. CDR3 in amino acids: CASSPLGLKHDYEQYF. DNA of the CDR3: TGCGCCAGCAGCCCGCTGGGACTCAAACACGACTACGAGCAGTACTTC.

This clone has a handful of counts. This chain connects TRBV28 to TRBJ2-3; 8 bases are a match to TRBD1. CDR1 is MDHEN, CDR2 SYDVKM, per germline. V was pared by 6 bases and J by 1 base, with 3 bases of the junction left unmatched. The CDR3 has 14 amino acids. The CDR3 sequence is CASRLTGGTDTQYF. CDR3 bases: TGTGCCAGCAGACTGACAGGGGGCACAGATACGCAGTATTTT.

This chain joins TRBV7-3 and TRBJ2-2; a weak D match, TRBD1 (5 bases). CDR1 and CDR2 (germline): SGHTA, FQGTGA. Trimming left V 2 bases short and J 4 bases short, with 14 bases between. The CDR3 contains 16 residues. The CDR3 DNA is TGTGCCAGCAGCTTAGATGGCAGGGTGGCCACCGGGGAGCTGTTTTTT. It is translated as CASSLDGRVATGELFF.

The V gene is TRBV7-3, the J gene TRBJ2-6; possibly TRBD1 for D (5 bases). With 0 bases removed from V and 4 bases from J, the gap between germline ends came to 10 bases. CDR1 is SGHTA and CDR2 is FQGTGA in the germline V gene. This CDR3 contains 16 residues. The CDR3, as DNA: TGTGCCAGCAGCTTAACGGCTGGGGCCGGGGCCAACGTCCTGACTTTC. Its protein product is CASSLTAGAGANVLTF.

The V gene is TRBV18, the J gene TRBJ2-1; 8 bases agree with TRBD2. This CDR3 has 15 amino acids. V was clipped by 6 bases and J by 2 bases; unmatched bases: 6. Germline loops: CDR1 KGHSH, CDR2 LQKENI. The CDR3 loop is CASSRGGQAYNEQFF. The DNA of the CDR3 is TGTGCCAGCTCTCGGGGGGGGCAAGCCTACAATGAGCAGTTCTTC.

This clone was counted between two and nine times. The J gene is TRBJ2-2, the V gene TRBV7-2; perhaps TRBD1 as D (6 bases). CDR3 length: 16 amino acids. Trimming removed 1 base from V and 6 bases from J, with 15 bases in between. Germline V CDR1 and CDR2: SGHTA, FQGNSA. CDR3 in amino acids: CASSLDKRGGAGELFF. The CDR3 region has the DNA TGTGCCAGCAGCTTAGACAAAAGAGGGGGAGCCGGGGAGCTGTTTTTT.

The rearrangement joins TRBV11-1 to TRBJ2-3, with 7 bases that match TRBD1. Germline V lookup: CDR1 SGHAT, CDR2 FQDESV (reference sequence). V lost 3 bases to trimming and J lost 5 bases; unmatched junction nucleotides: 14. The CDR3 totals 17 residues. The CDR3 loop is CASSFSKQGFRGDTQYF. The CDR3 DNA reads TGTGCCAGCAGCTTTTCGAAACAGGGGTTCCGGGGAGATACGCAGTATTTT.

This clone was found a few times. V is TRBV27 and J is TRBJ2-7; maybe TRBD1 (5 bases). The germline V gene has CDR1 MNHEY and CDR2 SMNVEV (reference sequence). The CDR3 sequence is 14 residues long. V was shortened by 5 bases and J by 3 bases, with 14 bases between the two germline ends. For the CDR3, the DNA is TGTGCCAGCAGTCCTCGACAGAGCCGCTACGAGCAGTACTTC. Translating it yields CASSPRQSRYEQYF.

The chain combines TRBV29-1 with TRBJ2-7; perhaps TRBD1 as D (6 bases). The CDR3 totals 13 residues. V gave up 4 bases and J gave up 3 bases, with 13 bases separating them. CDR1 is SQVTM and CDR2 is ANQGSEA in the germline V gene. The CDR3 loop reads CSVGVTGGYEQYF. The CDR3 bases are TGCAGCGTTGGAGTGACAGGTGGCTACGAGCAGTACTTC.

J is TRBJ2-3 and V is TRBV9; the D is unclear. Trimming cost V 0 bases and J 2 bases, with 10 bases left between them. The CDR3 is 15 amino acids. CDR1 SGDLS and CDR2 YYNGEE come from the germline V gene. The CDR3 region has the DNA TGTGCCAGCAGCGTAGGGTCAGTCACCACAGATACGCAGTATTTT. It encodes CASSVGSVTTDTQYF.

This clone occurred a few times. The chain couples TRBV25-1 to TRBJ2-3, with D maybe TRBD1 (5 bases). Between the trimmed V and J ends, which lost 3 bases and 0 bases, there was a span of 13 bases. The CDR3 spans 16 residues. Germline V gene lookup returns CDR1 MGHDK and CDR2 SYGVNS. The CDR3 region has the DNA TGTGCCAGCAGTGACCGCGGACAACTTAGCACAGATACGCAGTATTTT. As protein: CASSDRGQLSTDTQYF.

This clone was detected only a few times. The chain uses TRBV6-6 and TRBJ1-2; 7 bases agree with TRBD1. The CDR3 length is 13 residues. The germline V gene has CDR1 MNHNY and CDR2 SVGAGI (reference sequence). After removal of 5 bases from V and 1 base from J, the junction contained 1 base not matched to a gene. CDR3 coding DNA: TGTGCCAGCAGTAGGGACAGTAACTATGGCTACACCTTC. Translated: CASSRDSNYGYTF.

The chain has TRBV4-3 and TRBJ1-2; D gene unclear. V lost 1 base and J 8 bases, leaving 11 bases between the germline ends. The germline V gene encodes CDR1 LGHNA and CDR2 YSLEER. This CDR3 comprises 13 residues. This CDR3 is CASSQGVGGGYTF. The CDR3 coding sequence is TGCGCCAGCAGCCAAGGGGTGGGAGGGGGCTACACCTTC.